The sequence of this T cell receptor beta chain was determined in a study of blood T cell repertoires in COVID-19. The overall study: COVID-19 samples collected from the United States, Italy and Spain covered acute and convalescent phases.

The germline CDR1 and CDR2 sequences are SQVTM and ANQGSEA. Trimming took 1 base from V and 7 from J, leaving 8 bases between them. The CDR3 sequence is 13 residues long. Enrollment of patients from Seattle took place during active infection, with longitudinal follow-up. In the original analysis: Estimation of nucleated cell counts relied on the amplification of reference gene primers. Assay: immunoSEQ multiplex PCR; the TCRdb copy retains only in-frame clones and omits some. V and J calls and clone size are copied from that table; D and trimming were computed from the DNA. The data contain about 300,000 clones, 75% to 95% of them singletons.

The gene calls are TRBV29-1 and TRBJ1-6; weak D call: TRBD1 (5 bases). Sequenced input: peripheral blood. This TCR derives from a woman in her 30s with COVID-19, enrolled during active disease. The CDR3 nucleotides are TGCAGCGTTGAAGTACAGGCAAATTCACCCCTCCACTTT. The encoded protein is CSVEVQANSPLHF.